This T cell receptor (beta chain) was documented in a study of vaccination and CD4 T cells after COVID-19 (dated by TCRdb to 2021 to 2024). Regarding the complete study: The convalescent cohort included six males and four females, with two Hispanic individuals, seven Caucasians, two Asians and one multiracial person. Participants received two doses of either the Pfizer-BioNTech BNT162b2 vaccine (n=8) or the Moderna mRNA-1273 vaccine (n=2). Post-COVID blood samples were collected from convalescent patients a median of roughly 100 days after diagnosis, with a range of roughly 30 to 161 days. Post-vaccine blood samples were collected a median of approximately eleven weeks after the second vaccine dose, ranging from about 13 to 250 days. Overlapping spike peptide pools from SARS-CoV-2 and from the common cold coronaviruses HCoV-NL63, HCoV-OC43 and HCoV-229E were used as culture stimuli. As controls, cultures received a CEFX viral epitope pool (the positive control), an HIV-1 Nef peptide pool (the negative control), or no peptide at all. In fewer than 12 COVID-19 convalescent patients and a few infection-naive healthy vaccine recipients, researchers compared the spike-specific CD4+ TCR repertoire from before mRNA vaccination with the repertoire from after. The paper's findings and limits, for the study overall: Among the post-vaccine SARS-CoV-2-reactive clones in convalescent patients, a median approximately 90% showed up only after vaccination, which suggests vaccine-specific priming. Of the vaccine-specific clones found in convalescent patients, nearly all (304 of 307) were mono-reactive for SARS-CoV-2 spike instead of being cross-reactive with common cold coronaviruses. The study included relatively few convalescent patients and did not analyze early timepoints after natural infection. Although the median number of SARS-CoV-2-reactive clonotypes went up from around 19 after infection to 38 after vaccination, the increase was not significant.

The sample's treatment or condition label, in plain terms: roughly 10-day PBMC culture with coronavirus spike peptide pools or control peptides (ViraFEST assay). To expand antigen-specific T cells with peptide pools and then pick out the expanded clonotypes through TCR sequencing, the study relied on the ViraFEST assay. The absence of prior SARS-CoV-2 infection in healthy vaccine recipients was confirmed by negative nucleocapsid antibody tests before and after vaccination. About 2 million PBMCs per well were cultured in IMDM with roughly 5.5% human AB serum and approximately 9.1 IU/ml IL-2, plus 10 ug/ml peptide pools. On days 3 and 7, half of the culture medium was replaced with fresh IL-2-containing medium. Once the cells had been in culture for about 10 days, the EasySep CD4+ T cell isolation kit was used to isolate CD4+ T cells by negative selection. Ficoll-Paque Plus gradient centrifugation was used to isolate PBMCs from whole blood, and the isolated PBMCs were then either used fresh or cryopreserved at -140C. Each culture condition was generally run in triplicate wells.

From the cysteine up to the phenylalanine, the CDR3 has a length of 14 residues. Solely the CDR3 DNA is kept, with 42 bases framed from the first base. Relative to germline, V is 9 bases shorter and J is 4 bases shorter, with 18 bases between their ends. For CDR1 and CDR2, the germline V gene (reference sequence) lists LNHDA and SQIVND. This clonotype appeared once. There is no known antigen for this receptor. Per-base qualities were not stored, and no clone one base away is much larger. A lone read is weak support. The library relied on PCR. DNA from cultured CD4+ T cells underwent TCR sequencing with the Oncomine TCR Beta short-read assay at the Johns Hopkins FTIC core. Genomic DNA was extracted from the cultured CD4+ T cells with the QIAamp micro DNA kit. The Oncomine TCR Beta libraries from cultured CD4+ T cells were pooled using unique dual indexes and then sequenced on an Illumina iSeq 100. Per the original workflow: Non-productive sequences were filtered out, and CDR3s that did not start with C, did not end with F or W, or were shorter than 7 amino acids were discarded. The MANAFEST web application was used to identify antigen-specific clonotypes by comparing peptide-stimulated wells against reference wells and other culture wells. To be called positive, a clone needed an FDR below 0.05, an odds ratio above 5, and a productive frequency above 0.1% in at least two of three replicate wells. Cross-reactive clonotypes were defined as significantly expanded in both SARS-CoV-2 spike wells and at least one common cold coronavirus spike condition. Levenshtein distances (stringdist) and unrooted phylogenetic trees (ape) in R version 3.6.1 were used to assess CDR3 homology. TCRdb cleaned the public reads at Q25 with fastp, built clones with MiXCR and kept in-frame beta chains. Rows are combined by CDR3 protein, so each entry shows the most common genes and DNA. What appears here as the V and J calls and clone size reflects TCRdb's work, not the paper's. The sample yields about 27,000 distinct CDR3 sequences; about two thirds were counted once. The ten largest clones capture roughly 17% of the sample.

The sequence links TRBV19 to TRBJ1-1, with TRBD1 perhaps the D gene, on 5 matching bases. This clonotype was sampled from a human donor who received a COVID-19 vaccine. The sequenced sample was CD4+ T cells from blood, cultured in vitro, obtained after SARS-CoV-2 vaccination. The DNA is TGTGCCAGCCAGATGGGGCCCGTAGGCACTGAAGCTTTCTTT. This yields the protein CASQMGPVGTEAFF. This CDR3, with the reference TRBV19 and TRBJ1-1 proteins standing in past its ends, gives the full variable domain DGGITQSPKYLFRKEGQNVTLSCEQNLNHDAMYWYRQDPGQGLRLIYYSQIVNDFQKGDIAEGYSVSREKKESFPLTVTSAQKNPTAFYLCASQMGPVGTEAFFGQGTRLTVV.